The 5 T cell receptor beta chains in this list originate from one sample, sequenced in a study of blood T cell repertoires in COVID-19. Only in-frame clones appear in the TCRdb table, and some are missing; sequencing was by immunoSEQ multiplex PCR. The table records about 240,000 clones, around 86% of them present only once. The specimen was peripheral blood. Source of these receptors: a woman in her sixties or seventies with active or convalescent COVID-19.

The chain has TRBV2 and TRBJ1-2; D may be TRBD1 (6 bases). Germline-derived CDR1 and CDR2 are SNHLY and FYNNEI. The CDR3 covers 14 residues. V lost 5 bases to trimming and J lost 5 bases, with 15 bases between them. CDR3 DNA: TGTGCCAGCAGTAAACAAACAGGGTATTATGGCTACACCTTC. This gives the protein CASSKQTGYYGYTF.

The gene calls are TRBV20-1 and TRBJ1-4, with 8 bases identical to TRBD1. Germline CDR1 reads DFQATT; CDR2 reads SNEGSKA (reference sequence). The CDR3 loop spans 15 amino acids. Trimming took 3 bases from V and 2 from J; bases not matched to a gene: 5. DNA of the CDR3: TGCAGTGCTAGTTGGGGACAGGCCACTAATGAAAAACTGTTTTTT. Its translation: CSASWGQATNEKLFF.

The rearrangement links TRBV18 to TRBJ1-4; D gene uncertain. V lost 3 bases to trimming and J lost 4 bases, with 9 bases between them. This CDR3 has 14 residues. Germline CDR1 KGHSH, CDR2 LQKENI. The CDR3 sequence is CASSPQALNEKLFF. The CDR3 nucleotides are TGTGCCAGCTCACCTCAGGCCCTTAATGAAAAACTGTTTTTT.

The chain has TRBV7-9 and TRBJ2-2, with TRBD1 matching over 11 bases. Trimming removed 6 bases from V and 5 bases from J; junction bases left unmatched: 11. The CDR3 has 17 amino acids. CDR1 is SEHNR and CDR2 is FQNEAQ in the germline V gene (reference sequence). CDR3 loop: CASSSGTGGSKTGELFF. CDR3 in DNA: TGTGCCAGCAGTTCCGGGACAGGGGGGAGTAAAACCGGGGAGCTGTTTTTT. Combining the CDR3 with reference TRBV7-9 and TRBJ2-2 gives the whole variable domain DTGVSQNPRHKITKRGQNVTFRCDPISEHNRLYWYRQTLGQGPEFLTYFQNEAQLEKSRLLSDRFSAERPKGSFSTLEIQRTEQGDSAMYLCASSSGTGGSKTGELFFGEGSRLTVL.

This rearrangement joins TRBV6-6 to TRBJ1-5; 8 nucleotides agree with TRBD1. Trimming took 6 bases from V and 9 from J; bases not matched to a gene: 10. The length of the CDR3 is 14 residues. Germline-derived CDR1 and CDR2 are MNHNY and SVGAGI (reference sequence). This CDR3 is CASRLLGQEGPQHF. The CDR3 nucleotides are TGTGCCAGCAGACTCCTGGGACAGGAGGGGCCCCAGCATTTT.